This entry features one T cell receptor beta chain sequence. No antigen is known for it. No base quality values were provided; no much bigger clone lies one nucleotide off. The library came from 5' RACE. TCRdb records Illumina HiSeq 2500 as the sequencer. A second about 7 to 11 cycle PCR used a sample-barcoded 5' primer and a J-beta primer mix. A template-switch 5' adaptor carrying 12 random nucleotides introduced a unique molecular identifier onto each TCR beta cDNA molecule. Each sample yielded at least 3 million CDR3-containing paired-end reads. First-strand cDNA was synthesized from all RNA with the Mint cDNA synthesis kit, primed by a TRBC-specific oligonucleotide. Following uracil-DNA glycosylase treatment, a first 18-cycle PCR with universal primers M1SS and BC2_uni_R was performed on all cDNA. In the original analysis: Each sample was normalized by randomly selecting 1 million high-quality reads, each carrying a distinct molecular identifier. Instead of being binned into consensus sequences, reads that shared molecular identifiers were thrown out. MiTCR, run with a Q25 quality threshold and the strictest error-elimination algorithm, handled CDR3 identification, clonotype clustering and error correction. A nonparametric unseen species model with Euler transformation was used to estimate lower-bound total TCR beta diversity. Starting from the raw public reads, TCRdb applied fastp trimming at Q25, assembled clones with MiXCR and retained in-frame beta chains. CDR3 protein duplicates are merged, each entry listing the most common genes and DNA. It is TCRdb's table, rather than the study itself, that gives the V and J calls and clone size. The table for this sample lists about 1.8 million distinct CDR3 sequences; around half of them were counted only once. Jointly, the top ten make up roughly 2% of the sample.

This entry belongs to a study of blood T cells in healthy people across ages (dated by TCRdb to the mid-2010s). About the full investigation: In model experiments, template switching captured roughly one uniquely barcoded TCR beta cDNA molecule for every two T cells. The study measured age-related changes in TCR beta repertoire diversity using deep sequencing normalized with unique cDNA molecular identifiers. Donors were grouped into four age groups: young (average 16 years), middle-aged (39), aged (62) and long-lived (about 82). To avoid experimental bias, donors of different ages were distributed randomly across sequencing lanes. Using the same blood draw, the study looked at two additional independent replicas of 1 million unique cDNA reads for two donors, one aged 18 to 29 and the other aged 80 or older.

Deletion took 3 bases off V and 1 base off J, with a span of 10 bases between the germline ends. The CDR3 starts with the cysteine, ends with the phenylalanine, and has 13 residues. The entry retains the CDR3 DNA only, 39 bases that are in frame from base 1. According to the germline V gene (reference sequence), CDR1 reads DFQATT and CDR2 reads SNEGSKA. Findings and caveats that apply to the study as a whole: Observed TCR beta diversity per million T cells fell roughly linearly with age, and a significant reduction was already apparent by age roughly 40. The CMV infection status of donors was not known, potentially confounding age-related changes in expanded clonotypes. The long-lived group showed more naive CD4+ T cells, fewer expanded clones and increased TCR diversity than the aged group, suggesting age selection. Estimates of total diversity based on one million sequenced T cells were considered lower bounds and underestimates. The percentage of naive T cells measured by flow cytometry correlated strongly with observed TCR beta diversity. Because profiling used bulk unsorted PBMCs, naive and antigen-experienced compartments could not be compared conclusively.

Donors were a few dozen systemically healthy Caucasian individuals from Russia aged roughly 6 to 100 years. About 9.8 milliliters of peripheral blood were drawn from each donor into EDTA-treated Vacutainer tubes. Ficoll-Paque density-gradient centrifugation was used to isolate PBMCs, with at least 7 million per sample. Trizol reagent was used to extract total RNA from the PBMCs, yielding at least 6 micrograms per sample. The percentages of naive CD45RAhigh/CD27high T cells were determined by flow cytometry on a PBMC aliquot from every donor. This clonotype was obtained from a woman aged 40 to 50 in good health. Sequenced: blood. The V gene is TRBV20-1 and the J gene is TRBJ2-7, with the D gene call left open. The nucleotide sequence reads as follows: TGCAGTGCTAGGGAAGTAAAATCCTACGAGCAGTACTTC. The resulting protein is CSAREVKSYEQYF.